These T cell receptor beta chains were read from a single sample in a study of cytomegalovirus exposure and HLA in healthy donors. Repertoires were generated with immunoSEQ multiplex PCR, while TCRdb's copy carries only in-frame clones and drops some. The sample consists of about 160,000 clones, 75% to 90% of them appearing once. Sequencing was done on a sample of PBMCs. These TCRs come from a woman under 30 in good health and CMV-seronegative. CDR3s include the opening cysteine and the closing phenylalanine or tryptophan. The order of the fields is J gene, D gene, V gene, clone size, CDR3 DNA, CDR3 protein. The D gene is left open where the match is weak. Part of the rows lack a size; the others show once, few, many or a class for expanded clones.

J: TRBJ2-7; D: NA; V: TRBV6-6; size: NA; DNA: TGTGCCAGCAGTTACTCCGACAGGCCGACCTCCGAGCAGTACTTC; CDR3: CASSYSDRPTSEQYF
J: TRBJ2-7; D: NA; V: TRBV5-1; size: NA; DNA: TGCGCCAGCAGCTTGGAAGGACTTGAAACCTACGAGCAGTACTTC; CDR3: CASSLEGLETYEQYF
J: TRBJ2-5; D: NA; V: TRBV5-6; size: NA; DNA: TGTGCCAGCAGCCCCCTAGGAGCGATTACCCAAGAGACCCAGTACTTC; CDR3: CASSPLGAITQETQYF
J: TRBJ2-3; D: TRBD2; V: TRBV2; size: few; DNA: TGTGCCAGCAGAACTAGCGGAGGCACAGATACGCAGTATTTT; CDR3: CASRTSGGTDTQYF
J: TRBJ2-7; D: TRBD2; V: TRBV9; size: NA; DNA: TGTGCCAGCAGCGTCGGGACTAGCGTTCTCTCCTACGAGCAGTACTTC; CDR3: CASSVGTSVLSYEQYF
J: TRBJ1-1; D: NA; V: TRBV7-9; size: NA; DNA: TGTGCCAGCAGCTTAGACGGGGTGTCCGCTGAAGCTTTCTTT; CDR3: CASSLDGVSAEAFF
J: TRBJ1-2; D: TRBD1; V: TRBV27; size: NA; DNA: TGTGCCAGCAGTTCCCGACAGGGTGCTGGGTATGGCTACACCTTC; CDR3: CASSSRQGAGYGYTF
J: TRBJ1-1; D: TRBD1; V: TRBV7-6; size: NA; DNA: TGTGCCAGCAGCTCGCTGTCGACAGGGTACGCCGTTGCCGCTTTCTTT; CDR3: CASSSLSTGYAVAAFF
J: TRBJ1-1; D: NA; V: TRBV10-3; size: NA; DNA: TGTGCCATCAGGACGGACGGCAGGGTCACTGAAGCTTTCTTT; CDR3: CAIRTDGRVTEAFF
J: TRBJ1-5; D: NA; V: TRBV30; size: NA; DNA: TGTGCCTGGAGTGTAGGGGCCCAAAATCAGCCCCAGCATTTT; CDR3: CAWSVGAQNQPQHF
J: TRBJ1-1; D: TRBD1; V: TRBV18; size: NA; DNA: TGTGCCAGCTCACCAACACCCGGGACAGTGGTTGCCACACCTGAGGACACTGAAGCTTTCTTT; CDR3: CASSPTPGTVVATPEDTEAFF
J: TRBJ2-7; D: NA; V: TRBV5-1; size: few; DNA: TGCGCCAGCAGCTTGCAACAGGGAGGGTACGAGCAGTACTTC; CDR3: CASSLQQGGYEQYF
J: TRBJ2-5; D: TRBD1; V: TRBV6-4; size: NA; DNA: TGTGCCAGCAGTCCCGGGACAGGGGCAGAGACCCAGTACTTC; CDR3: CASSPGTGAETQYF
J: TRBJ2-7; D: TRBD1; V: TRBV5-4; size: few; DNA: TGTGCCAGCAGCTTGGGCCAGGGGGTATCTTACGAGCAGTACTTC; CDR3: CASSLGQGVSYEQYF
J: TRBJ2-3; D: NA; V: TRBV9; size: NA; DNA: TGTGCCAGCAGCGTAGTATCCCGGGGCACAGATACGCAGTATTTT; CDR3: CASSVVSRGTDTQYF
J: TRBJ1-1; D: NA; V: TRBV7-9; size: NA; DNA: TGTGCCAGCACCGACAGAGAAAACCCCCTGAACACTGAAGCTTTCTTT; CDR3: CASTDRENPLNTEAFF
J: TRBJ2-5; D: NA; V: TRBV19; size: NA; DNA: TGTGCCAGTACCTACCAATGGAGGGACGGACCCCCGGCTGAGACCCAGTACTTC; CDR3: CASTYQWRDGPPAETQYF
J: TRBJ2-7; D: TRBD1; V: TRBV27; size: NA; DNA: TGTGCCAGCAGTTACCTCCAGGGACAGGGGGCGCGTAACGAGCAGTACTTC; CDR3: CASSYLQGQGARNEQYF
J: TRBJ1-4; D: TRBD1; V: TRBV6-6; size: once; DNA: TGTGCCAGCAGCCGACAGGGGATTAATGAAAAACTGTTTTTT; CDR3: CASSRQGINEKLFF
J: TRBJ1-2; D: NA; V: TRBV29-1; size: few; DNA: TGCAGCGTGTTTACACAGAACTATGGCTACACCTTC; CDR3: CSVFTQNYGYTF
J: TRBJ1-1; D: NA; V: TRBV9; size: few; DNA: TGTGCCAGCAGCGTAGTTCCGGGGTCCACTGAAGCTTTCTTT; CDR3: CASSVVPGSTEAFF
J: TRBJ1-6; D: NA; V: TRBV27; size: NA; DNA: TGTGCCAGCAAACCGCGGAGGGAGTCACCCCTCCACTTT; CDR3: CASKPRRESPLHF
J: TRBJ1-5; D: TRBD1; V: TRBV2; size: NA; DNA: TGTGCCAGCAGTGAGGACAGGGGAAATCAGCCCCAGCATTTT; CDR3: CASSEDRGNQPQHF
J: TRBJ2-7; D: TRBD1; V: TRBV5-1; size: NA; DNA: TGCGCCAGCAGCTCTGGGACAGGCCGATACTACGAGCAGTACTTC; CDR3: CASSSGTGRYYEQYF
J: TRBJ1-2; D: TRBD1; V: TRBV28; size: few; DNA: TGTGCCAGCAGTCCGGGGACAGGGGATGGCTACACCTTC; CDR3: CASSPGTGDGYTF
J: TRBJ1-3; D: NA; V: TRBV2; size: NA; DNA: TGTGCCAGCACCTACGCGGGAAACACCATATATTTT; CDR3: CASTYAGNTIYF
J: TRBJ1-3; D: NA; V: TRBV18; size: NA; DNA: TGTGCCAGCTCCCCTTCGACAGTTAGCTCTGGAAACACCATATATTTT; CDR3: CASSPSTVSSGNTIYF
J: TRBJ1-2; D: NA; V: TRBV30; size: once; DNA: TGTGCCTGGAGTGTAGGGCGGGCCGGTGGCTATGGCTACACCTTC; CDR3: CAWSVGRAGGYGYTF
J: TRBJ1-1; D: NA; V: TRBV5-1; size: NA; DNA: TGCGCCAGCAGCTCACGACCCTCAGGGGCTAATAGGAACACTGAAGCTTTCTTT; CDR3: CASSSRPSGANRNTEAFF
J: TRBJ2-4; D: TRBD1; V: TRBV6-5; size: once; DNA: TGTGCCAGCAGATCTACAGGGGGCATTCAGTACTTC; CDR3: CASRSTGGIQYF
J: TRBJ2-3; D: NA; V: TRBV5-1; size: NA; DNA: TGCGCCAGCAGCTTTCAATACAGGACCGAAGATACGCAGTATTTT; CDR3: CASSFQYRTEDTQYF
J: TRBJ2-7; D: TRBD2; V: TRBV9; size: NA; DNA: TGTGCCAGCAGCGTAGTCCTAGCGGGGGACCCCCGCTCCTACGAGCAGTACTTC; CDR3: CASSVVLAGDPRSYEQYF
J: TRBJ1-1; D: TRBD1; V: TRBV5-5; size: NA; DNA: TGTGCCAGCAGCTCGGACAGGGGGAGCGGAATGAACACTGAAGCTTTCTTT; CDR3: CASSSDRGSGMNTEAFF
J: TRBJ1-1; D: TRBD1; V: TRBV2; size: NA; DNA: TGTGCCAGCAGTGAAGACAGGGGCGGATTGGCTTTCTTT; CDR3: CASSEDRGGLAFF
J: TRBJ2-7; D: NA; V: TRBV27; size: NA; DNA: TGTGCCAGCAGTTACAGGACTACCTCCTACGAGCAGTACTTC; CDR3: CASSYRTTSYEQYF
J: TRBJ1-5; D: NA; V: TRBV4-1; size: NA; DNA: TGCGCCAGCAGCCAAGACGGGAGTAGCAATCAGCCCCAGCATTTT; CDR3: CASSQDGSSNQPQHF
J: TRBJ1-1; D: NA; V: TRBV28; size: NA; DNA: TGTGCCACCAAAACAGGGAATGCAGCTTTCTTT; CDR3: CATKTGNAAFF
J: TRBJ2-5; D: TRBD1; V: TRBV27; size: NA; DNA: TGTGCCAGCAGTCCAGGGACAGGGGGTAATCTTGTAAGGGAGACCCAGTACTTC; CDR3: CASSPGTGGNLVRETQYF
J: TRBJ1-2; D: TRBD1; V: TRBV27; size: NA; DNA: TGTGCCAGCAGCGGGACAGGGCCCTATGGCTACACCTTC; CDR3: CASSGTGPYGYTF
J: TRBJ2-7; D: TRBD1; V: TRBV5-1; size: NA; DNA: TGCGCCAGCAGCTCCCAGCCCCCTTCGCTCCGGGACAGGGGCCACGAGCAGTACTTC; CDR3: CASSSQPPSLRDRGHEQYF
J: TRBJ1-6; D: NA; V: TRBV30; size: NA; DNA: TGTGCCTGGAGTGTCCGGGCCTATAATTCACCCCTCCACTTT; CDR3: CAWSVRAYNSPLHF
J: TRBJ1-5; D: NA; V: TRBV5-1; size: NA; DNA: TGCGCCAGCAGCCAGGGCGGGACCTCCAATCAGCCCCAGCATTTT; CDR3: CASSQGGTSNQPQHF
J: TRBJ1-5; D: TRBD1; V: TRBV18; size: NA; DNA: TGTGCCAGCTCACTAGGGACAGGATCTAGCAATCAGCCCCAGCATTTT; CDR3: CASSLGTGSSNQPQHF
J: TRBJ2-7; D: NA; V: TRBV10-3; size: NA; DNA: TGTGCCATCTCCGACAGAGCATACGAGCAGTACTTC; CDR3: CAISDRAYEQYF
J: TRBJ2-1; D: TRBD1; V: TRBV5-1; size: NA; DNA: TGCGCCAGCAGACCAGATACAGGGGGCGTTAAGAATGAGCAGTTCTTC; CDR3: CASRPDTGGVKNEQFF
J: TRBJ2-3; D: TRBD1; V: TRBV6-5; size: NA; DNA: TGTGCCAGCAGTGAAGGACAGGCCACAGATACGCAGTATTTT; CDR3: CASSEGQATDTQYF
J: TRBJ2-5; D: NA; V: TRBV7-2; size: once; DNA: TGTGCCAGCAGTCCTGGAGGGGAAGAAGAGACCCAGTACTTC; CDR3: CASSPGGEEETQYF
J: TRBJ2-2; D: NA; V: TRBV7-3; size: NA; DNA: TGTGCCAGCAGCTTAAATGCCGGGGCGAACACCGGGGAGCTGTTTTTT; CDR3: CASSLNAGANTGELFF
J: TRBJ2-5; D: NA; V: TRBV30; size: NA; DNA: TGTGCTCGGGGGATCGGTTTCGGAGAGACCCAGTACTTC; CDR3: CARGIGFGETQYF
J: TRBJ1-1; D: NA; V: TRBV29-1; size: few; DNA: TGCAGCGTTGATAAGGGGAAGTTGAACACTGAAGCTTTCTTT; CDR3: CSVDKGKLNTEAFF
J: TRBJ1-2; D: NA; V: TRBV29-1; size: NA; DNA: TGCAGCGTTGAAGGAGAGTTTAACTATGGCTACACCTTC; CDR3: CSVEGEFNYGYTF
J: TRBJ1-1; D: NA; V: TRBV7-8; size: NA; DNA: TGTGCCAGCAGCTCGCCGCACCAGGGAAAGACTGAAGCTTTCTTT; CDR3: CASSSPHQGKTEAFF
J: TRBJ2-2; D: NA; V: TRBV18; size: once; DNA: TGTGCCAGCTCACCACCGAGGGCAGCTCGTGACGGGGAGCTGTTTTTT; CDR3: CASSPPRAARDGELFF